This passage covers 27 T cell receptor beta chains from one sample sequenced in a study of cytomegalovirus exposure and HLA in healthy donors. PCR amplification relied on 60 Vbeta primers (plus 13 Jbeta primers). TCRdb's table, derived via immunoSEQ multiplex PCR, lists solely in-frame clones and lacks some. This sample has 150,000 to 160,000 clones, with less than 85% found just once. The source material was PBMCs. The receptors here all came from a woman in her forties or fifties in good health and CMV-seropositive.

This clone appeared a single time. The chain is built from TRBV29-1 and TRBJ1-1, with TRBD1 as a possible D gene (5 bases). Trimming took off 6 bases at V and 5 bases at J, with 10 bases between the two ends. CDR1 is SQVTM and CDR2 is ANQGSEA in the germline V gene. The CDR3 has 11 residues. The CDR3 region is CSVREGTEAFF. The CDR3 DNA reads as TGCAGCGTCCGGGAGGGGACTGAAGCTTTCTTT.

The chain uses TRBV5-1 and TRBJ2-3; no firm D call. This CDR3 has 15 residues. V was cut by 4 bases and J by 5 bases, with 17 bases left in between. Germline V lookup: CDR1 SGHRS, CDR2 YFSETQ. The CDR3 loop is CASSLTYLPQDTQYF. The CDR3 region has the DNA TGCGCCAGCAGCCTCACGTACTTGCCCCAAGATACGCAGTATTTT.

The CDR3 region has the DNA TGTGCCATCACTCCAGGGGGGAACACTGAAGCTTTCTTT. Translation: CAITPGGNTEAFF. V usage is TRBV10-3 and J usage is TRBJ1-1; the match to TRBD1 covers 7 bases. Trimming cost V 7 bases and J 1 base; bases outside gene matches: 3. The CDR3 spans 13 residues. Germline V gene sequence: CDR1 ENHRY, CDR2 SYGVKD.

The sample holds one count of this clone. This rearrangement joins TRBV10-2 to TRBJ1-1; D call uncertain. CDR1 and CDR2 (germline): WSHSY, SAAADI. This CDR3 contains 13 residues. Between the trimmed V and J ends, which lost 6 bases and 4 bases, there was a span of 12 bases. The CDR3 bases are TGCGCCAGCAGAAGAGGCGGCCCCACTGAAGCTTTCTTT. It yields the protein CASRRGGPTEAFF.

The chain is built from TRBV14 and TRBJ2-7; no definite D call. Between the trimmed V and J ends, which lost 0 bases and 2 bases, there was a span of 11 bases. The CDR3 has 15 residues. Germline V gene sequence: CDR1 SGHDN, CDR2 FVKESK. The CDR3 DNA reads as TGTGCCAGCAGCCAAGATATCCAGGTCGCCTACGAGCAGTACTTC. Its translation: CASSQDIQVAYEQYF.

Here the CDR3 DNA reads TGTGCCAGCAGCCCTCCGGGGAGTAGCACAGATACGCAGTATTTT. Amino acid sequence: CASSPPGSSTDTQYF. The gene calls are TRBV7-9 and TRBJ2-3; maybe TRBD2 (5 bases). The CDR3 length is 15 residues. Looked up from germline, CDR1 is SEHNR and CDR2 is FQNEAQ (reference sequence). The V end was cut by 5 bases, the J end by 0 bases, with 12 bases between.

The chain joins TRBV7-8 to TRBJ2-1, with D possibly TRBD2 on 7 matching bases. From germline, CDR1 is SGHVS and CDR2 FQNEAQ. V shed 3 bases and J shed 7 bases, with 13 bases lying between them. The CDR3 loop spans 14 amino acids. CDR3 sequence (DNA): TGTGCCAGCAGCTTCTCGGGGGGCGGGAATGAGCAGTTCTTC. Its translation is CASSFSGGGNEQFF.

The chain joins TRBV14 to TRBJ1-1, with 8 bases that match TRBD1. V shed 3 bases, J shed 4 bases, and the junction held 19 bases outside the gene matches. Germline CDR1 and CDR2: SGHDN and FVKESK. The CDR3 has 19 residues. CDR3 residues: CASSQTDRVVREATTEAFF. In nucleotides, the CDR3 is TGTGCCAGCAGCCAGACGGACAGGGTAGTCCGAGAAGCAACCACTGAAGCTTTCTTT. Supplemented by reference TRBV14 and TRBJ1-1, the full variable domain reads EAGVTQFPSHSVIEKGQTVTLRCDPISGHDNLYWYRRVMGKEIKFLLHFVKESKQDESGMPNNRFLAERTGGTYSTLKVQPAELEDSGVYFCASSQTDRVVREATTEAFFGQGTRLTVV.

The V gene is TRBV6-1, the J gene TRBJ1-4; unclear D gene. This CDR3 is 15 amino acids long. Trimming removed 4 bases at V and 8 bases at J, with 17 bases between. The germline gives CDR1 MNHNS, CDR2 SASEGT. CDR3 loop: CASSGGGSKVEKLFF. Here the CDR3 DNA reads TGTGCCAGCAGTGGGGGAGGATCCAAGGTAGAAAAACTGTTTTTT.

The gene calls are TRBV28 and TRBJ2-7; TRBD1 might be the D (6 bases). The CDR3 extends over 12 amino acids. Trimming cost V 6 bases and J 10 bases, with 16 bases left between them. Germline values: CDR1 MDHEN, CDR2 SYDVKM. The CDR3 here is CASSTTGLNQYF. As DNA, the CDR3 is TGTGCCAGCAGCACGACAGGTCTCAACCAGTACTTC.

Here the CDR3 DNA reads TGCGCCAGCAAATCGACCTCGGGGGAGCAGTACTTC. It translates to CASKSTSGEQYF. This chain links TRBV5-1 with TRBJ2-7; D is perhaps TRBD2 (5 bases). With 6 bases removed from V and 7 bases from J, the gap between germline ends came to 14 bases. This CDR3 region has 12 residues. Germline CDR1 reads SGHRS; CDR2 reads YFSETQ.

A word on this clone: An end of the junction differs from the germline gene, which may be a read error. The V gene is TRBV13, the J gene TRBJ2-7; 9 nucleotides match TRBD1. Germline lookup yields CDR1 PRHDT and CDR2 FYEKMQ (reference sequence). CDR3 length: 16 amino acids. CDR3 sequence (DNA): TGTGCCAGCAGCCATGGGGGGACAGGGAGCTCCTACGAGCAGTATTTC. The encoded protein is CASSHGGTGSSYEQYF.

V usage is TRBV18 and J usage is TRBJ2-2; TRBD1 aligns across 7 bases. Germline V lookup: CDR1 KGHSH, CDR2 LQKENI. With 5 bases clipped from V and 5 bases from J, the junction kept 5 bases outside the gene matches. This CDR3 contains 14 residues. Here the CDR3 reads CASSVDRVTGELFF. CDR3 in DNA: TGTGCCAGCTCAGTCGACAGGGTGACCGGGGAGCTGTTTTTT.

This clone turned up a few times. The CDR3 DNA follows: TGCAGCGTTGTTGATTCGGGACAGGGGGCCTCTGAAGCTTTCTTT. This sequence encodes CSVVDSGQGASEAFF. The chain combines TRBV29-1 with TRBJ1-1; 12 bases match TRBD1. The length of the CDR3 is 15 residues. The V segment lost 4 bases and the J segment 6 bases; nucleotides outside the gene matches: 9. Germline CDR1 and CDR2: SQVTM and ANQGSEA.

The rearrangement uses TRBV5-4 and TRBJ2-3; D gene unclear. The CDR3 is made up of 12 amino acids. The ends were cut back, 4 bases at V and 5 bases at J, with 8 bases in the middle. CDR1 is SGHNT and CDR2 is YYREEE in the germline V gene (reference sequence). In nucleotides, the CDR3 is TGTGCCAGCAGCGTGAGAGGAGATACGCAGTATTTT. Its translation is CASSVRGDTQYF.

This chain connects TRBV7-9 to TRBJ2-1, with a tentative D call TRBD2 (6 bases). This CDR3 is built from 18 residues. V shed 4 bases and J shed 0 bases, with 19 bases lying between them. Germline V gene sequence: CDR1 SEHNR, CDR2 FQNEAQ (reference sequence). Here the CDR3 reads CASSSEPGGSSSYNEQFF. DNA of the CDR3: TGTGCCAGCAGCTCAGAGCCCGGGGGTTCCAGCTCCTACAATGAGCAGTTCTTC.

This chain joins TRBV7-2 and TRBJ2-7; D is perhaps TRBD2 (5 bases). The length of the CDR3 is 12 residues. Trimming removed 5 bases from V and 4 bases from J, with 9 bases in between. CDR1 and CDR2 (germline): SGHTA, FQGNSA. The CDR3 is CASSKSGYEQYF. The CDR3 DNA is TGTGCCAGCAGCAAAAGCGGATACGAGCAGTACTTC.

CDR3 region: CASSQGPIGYTF. The CDR3 DNA follows: TGTGCCAGCAGCCAGGGGCCGATCGGCTACACCTTC. The chain carries TRBV9 and TRBJ1-2; D may be TRBD1 (6 bases). With 4 bases removed from V and 8 bases from J, the gap between germline ends came to 12 bases. The CDR3 covers 12 residues. In germline, CDR1 is SGDLS, CDR2 YYNGEE.

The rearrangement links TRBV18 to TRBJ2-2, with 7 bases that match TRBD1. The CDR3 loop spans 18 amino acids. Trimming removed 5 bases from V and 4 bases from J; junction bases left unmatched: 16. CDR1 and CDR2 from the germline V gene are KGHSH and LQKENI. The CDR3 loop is CASSTSSPTGSGTGELFF. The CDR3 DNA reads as TGTGCCAGCTCAACCTCAAGTCCGACAGGGTCGGGCACCGGGGAGCTGTTTTTT.

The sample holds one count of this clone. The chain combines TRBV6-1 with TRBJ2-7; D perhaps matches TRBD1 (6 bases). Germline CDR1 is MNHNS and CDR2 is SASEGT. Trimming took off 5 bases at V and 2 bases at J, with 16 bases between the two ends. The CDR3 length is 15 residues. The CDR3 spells CASSLQPQGPYEQYF. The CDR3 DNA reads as TGTGCCAGCAGTCTCCAGCCACAGGGTCCCTACGAGCAGTACTTC.

CDR3 region: CASSGQGGSPLHF. The CDR3 DNA reads as TGTGCCAGCAGCGGACAGGGTGGGTCACCCCTCCACTTT. V usage is TRBV6-1 and J usage is TRBJ1-6; 8 bases agree with TRBD1. The CDR3 has 13 amino acids. The V and J ends lost 6 bases and 10 bases, in that order; junction bases with no gene match: 5. Germline CDR1 reads MNHNS; CDR2 reads SASEGT.

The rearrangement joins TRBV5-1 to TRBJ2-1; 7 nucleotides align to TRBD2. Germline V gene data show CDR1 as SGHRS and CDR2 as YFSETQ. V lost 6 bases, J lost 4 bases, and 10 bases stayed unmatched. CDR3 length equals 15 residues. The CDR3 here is CASTSGWGGYNEQFF. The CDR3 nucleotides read TGCGCCAGCACCTCAGGATGGGGGGGATACAATGAGCAGTTCTTC.

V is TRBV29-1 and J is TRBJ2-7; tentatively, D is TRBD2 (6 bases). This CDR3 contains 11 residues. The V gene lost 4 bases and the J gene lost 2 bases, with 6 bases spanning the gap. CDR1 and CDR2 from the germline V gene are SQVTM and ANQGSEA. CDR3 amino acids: CSVGGTYEQYF. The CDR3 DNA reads TGCAGCGTTGGCGGGACCTACGAGCAGTACTTC.

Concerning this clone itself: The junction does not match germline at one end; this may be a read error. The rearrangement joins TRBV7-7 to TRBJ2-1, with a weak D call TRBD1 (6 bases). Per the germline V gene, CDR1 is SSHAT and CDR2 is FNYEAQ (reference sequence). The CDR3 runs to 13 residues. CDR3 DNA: TGTGCTAGCAGCCCAGACAGGTCCGGTGAGCAGTTCTTC. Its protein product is CASSPDRSGEQFF.

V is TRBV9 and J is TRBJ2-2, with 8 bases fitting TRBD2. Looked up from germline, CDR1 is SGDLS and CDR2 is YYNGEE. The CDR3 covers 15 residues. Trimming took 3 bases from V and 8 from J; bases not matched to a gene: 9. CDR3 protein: CASSAPGGGIGELFF. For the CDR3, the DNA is TGTGCCAGCAGCGCCCCCGGCGGGGGGATTGGGGAGCTGTTTTTT.

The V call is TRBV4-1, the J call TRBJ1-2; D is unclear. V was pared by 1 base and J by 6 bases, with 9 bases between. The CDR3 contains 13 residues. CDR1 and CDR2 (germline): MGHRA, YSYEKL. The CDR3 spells CASSQAKADGYTF. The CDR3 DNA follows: TGCGCCAGCAGCCAAGCCAAAGCGGATGGCTACACCTTC.

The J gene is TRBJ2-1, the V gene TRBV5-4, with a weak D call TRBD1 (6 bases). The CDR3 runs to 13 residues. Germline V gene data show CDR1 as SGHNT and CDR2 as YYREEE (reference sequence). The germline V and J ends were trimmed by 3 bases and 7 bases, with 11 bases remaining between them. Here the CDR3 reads CASSWLDSNEQFF. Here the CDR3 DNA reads TGTGCCAGCAGCTGGCTGGACAGTAATGAGCAGTTCTTC. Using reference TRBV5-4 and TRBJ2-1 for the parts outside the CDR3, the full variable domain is ETGVTQSPTHLIKTRGQQVTLRCSSQSGHNTVSWYQQALGQGPQFIFQYYREEENGRGNFPPRFSGLQFPNYSSELNVNALELDDSALYLCASSWLDSNEQFFGPGTRLTVL.